The entry below describes one TCR beta chain. Antigen: not known. The sample comes from a study of T-cell reconstitution after alpha-beta-depleted transplantation in children. Overall study findings and caveats: When one year had passed after transplant, most T-cell counts and diversity came from newly produced T cells. Surviving recipient T cells and thymic progenitors produced the high day-60 TCRbeta diversity seen in some patients. Where alpha-beta T cells came from about two months after transplant was reportedly several hundred expanded graft clones.

As it was prepared, the TCRbeta library received unique molecular identifiers. One entry per CDR3 protein, called by TCRdb with MiXCR from the PCR reads. The sample lists about 610,000 distinct CDR3 sequences, roughly 27% seen once, with about 35% in the top ten. V lost 5 bases, J lost 0 bases, and 17 bases lay in between. Germline assignment: CDR1 MNHEY and CDR2 SMNVEV (reference sequence). The CDR3 spans 17 residues. This clonotype was obtained from a boy under two years old with Wiskott-Aldrich syndrome, due to receive a stem cell transplant. Material: PBMCs, obtained before TCRalphabeta/CD19-depleted stem cell transplant. This chain uses TRBV27 with TRBJ2-1, with a possible D match to TRBD1 (6 bases). CDR3 nucleotide sequence: TGTGCCAGCAGTCTTCTACCACAGGGATTCTCCTACAATGAGCAGTTCTTC. This encodes CASSLLPQGFSYNEQFF.